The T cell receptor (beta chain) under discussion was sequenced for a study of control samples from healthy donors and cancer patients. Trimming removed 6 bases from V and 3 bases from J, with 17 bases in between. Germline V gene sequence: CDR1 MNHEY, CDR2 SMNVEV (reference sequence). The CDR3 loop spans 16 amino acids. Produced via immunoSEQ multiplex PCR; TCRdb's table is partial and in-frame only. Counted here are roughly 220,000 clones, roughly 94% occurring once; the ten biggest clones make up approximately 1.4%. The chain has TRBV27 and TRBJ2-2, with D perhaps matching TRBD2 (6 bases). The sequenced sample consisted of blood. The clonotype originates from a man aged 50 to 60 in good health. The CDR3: CASSYALGTDTGELFF. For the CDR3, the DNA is TGTGCCAGCAGCTACGCACTCGGGACTGACACCGGGGAGCTGTTTTTT.